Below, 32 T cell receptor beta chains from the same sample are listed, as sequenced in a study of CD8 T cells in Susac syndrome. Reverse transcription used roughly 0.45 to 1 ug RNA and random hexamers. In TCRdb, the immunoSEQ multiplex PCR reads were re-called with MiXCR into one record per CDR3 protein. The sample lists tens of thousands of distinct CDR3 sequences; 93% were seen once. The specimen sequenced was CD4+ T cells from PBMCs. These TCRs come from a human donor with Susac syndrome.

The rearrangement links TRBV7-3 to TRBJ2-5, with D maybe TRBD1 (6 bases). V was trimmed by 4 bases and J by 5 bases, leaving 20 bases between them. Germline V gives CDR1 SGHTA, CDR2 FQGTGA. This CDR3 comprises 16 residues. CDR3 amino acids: CASSSRGRGFGETQYF. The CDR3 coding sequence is TGTGCCAGCAGCTCCAGGGGCAGGGGCTTCGGGGAGACCCAGTACTTC.

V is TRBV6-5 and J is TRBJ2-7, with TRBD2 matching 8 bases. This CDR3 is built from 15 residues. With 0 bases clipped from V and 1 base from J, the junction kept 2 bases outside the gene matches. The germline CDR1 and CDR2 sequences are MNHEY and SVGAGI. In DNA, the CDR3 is TGTGCCAGCAGTTACTCAGGGACTAGGTCCTACGAGCAGTACTTC. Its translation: CASSYSGTRSYEQYF.

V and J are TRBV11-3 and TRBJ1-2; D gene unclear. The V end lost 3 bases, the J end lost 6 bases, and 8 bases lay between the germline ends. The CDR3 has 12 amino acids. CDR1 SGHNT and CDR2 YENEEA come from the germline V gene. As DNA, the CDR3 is TGTGCCAGCAGCTTCACGGGGAATGGCTACACCTTC. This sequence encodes CASSFTGNGYTF.

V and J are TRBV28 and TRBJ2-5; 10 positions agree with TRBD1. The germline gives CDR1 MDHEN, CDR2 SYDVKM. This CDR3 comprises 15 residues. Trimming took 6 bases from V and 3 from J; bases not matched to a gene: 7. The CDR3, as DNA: TGTGCCAGCAGGCCAGCCGGGACAGGGGAAGAGACCCAGTACTTC. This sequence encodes CASRPAGTGEETQYF.

The DNA for the CDR3 is TGTGCCAGCAGCACAGGATTCTATGGCTACACCTTC. Its translation: CASSTGFYGYTF. The chain combines TRBV6-2 or TRBV6-3 with TRBJ1-2; maybe TRBD1 (5 bases). The CDR3 contains 12 residues. Germline CDR1 is MNHEY and CDR2 is SVGEGT. Trimming removed 6 bases from V and 4 bases from J, with 9 bases in between.

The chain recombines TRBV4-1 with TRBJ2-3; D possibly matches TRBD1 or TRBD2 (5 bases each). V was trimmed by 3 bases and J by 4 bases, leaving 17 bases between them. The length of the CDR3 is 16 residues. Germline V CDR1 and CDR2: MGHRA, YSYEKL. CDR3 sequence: CASSQIQASRADTQYF. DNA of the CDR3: TGCGCCAGCAGCCAGATACAGGCTAGCCGGGCAGATACGCAGTATTTT.

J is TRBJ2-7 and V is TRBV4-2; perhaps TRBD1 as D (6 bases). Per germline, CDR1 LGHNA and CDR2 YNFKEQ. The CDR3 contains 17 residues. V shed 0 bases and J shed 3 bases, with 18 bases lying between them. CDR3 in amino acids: CASSQDRRGDTHYEQYF. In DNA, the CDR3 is TGTGCCAGCAGCCAAGATCGGAGAGGGGACACTCACTACGAGCAGTACTTC.

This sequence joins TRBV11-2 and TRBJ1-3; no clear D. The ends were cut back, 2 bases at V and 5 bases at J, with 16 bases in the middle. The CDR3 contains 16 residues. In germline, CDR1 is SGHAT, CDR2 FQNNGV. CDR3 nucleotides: TGTGCCAGCAGCTTAATTACAGTCCTGGAGCGAAACACCATATATTTT. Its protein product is CASSLITVLERNTIYF. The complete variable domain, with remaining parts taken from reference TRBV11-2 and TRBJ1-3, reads EAGVAQSPRYKIIEKRQSVAFWCNPISGHATLYWYQQILGQGPKLLIQFQNNGVVDDSQLPKDRFSAERLKGVDSTLKIQPAKLEDSAVYLCASSLITVLERNTIYFGEGSWLTVV.

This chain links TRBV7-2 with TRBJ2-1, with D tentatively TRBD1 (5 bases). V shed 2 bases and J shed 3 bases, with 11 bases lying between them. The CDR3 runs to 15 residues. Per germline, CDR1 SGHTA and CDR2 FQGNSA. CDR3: CASSLTGRVYNEQFF. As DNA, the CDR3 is TGTGCCAGCAGCTTAACCGGCAGGGTCTACAATGAGCAGTTCTTC.

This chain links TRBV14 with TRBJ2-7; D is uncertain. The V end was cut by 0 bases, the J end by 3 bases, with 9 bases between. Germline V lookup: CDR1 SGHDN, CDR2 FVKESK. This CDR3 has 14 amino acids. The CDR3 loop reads CASSQETAFYEQYF. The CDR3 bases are TGTGCCAGCAGCCAAGAAACAGCATTCTACGAGCAGTACTTC. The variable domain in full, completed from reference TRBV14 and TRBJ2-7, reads EAGVTQFPSHSVIEKGQTVTLRCDPISGHDNLYWYRRVMGKEIKFLLHFVKESKQDESGMPNNRFLAERTGGTYSTLKVQPAELEDSGVYFCASSQETAFYEQYFGPGTRLTVT.

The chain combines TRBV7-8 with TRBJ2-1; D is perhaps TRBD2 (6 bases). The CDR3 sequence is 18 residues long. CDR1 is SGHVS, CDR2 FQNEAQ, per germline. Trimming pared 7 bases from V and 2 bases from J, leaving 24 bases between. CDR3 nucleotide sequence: TGTGCCAGCACTTTGAGGACTTTTGGCGGGGTAACCTACAATGAGCAGTTCTTC. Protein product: CASTLRTFGGVTYNEQFF.

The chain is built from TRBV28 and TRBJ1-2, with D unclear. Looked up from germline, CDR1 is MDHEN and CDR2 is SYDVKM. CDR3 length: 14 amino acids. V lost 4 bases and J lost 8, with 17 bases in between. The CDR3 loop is CASSSGVRIRGYTF. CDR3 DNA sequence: TGTGCCAGCAGTTCGGGAGTAAGAATAAGGGGCTACACCTTC.

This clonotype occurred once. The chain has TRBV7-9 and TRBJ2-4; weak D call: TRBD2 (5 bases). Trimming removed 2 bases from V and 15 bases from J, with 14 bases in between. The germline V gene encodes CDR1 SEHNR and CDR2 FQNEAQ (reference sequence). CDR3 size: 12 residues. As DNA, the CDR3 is TGTGCCAGCAGCTTAAGGCTCGGGATGTGGTACTTC. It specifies CASSLRLGMWYF.

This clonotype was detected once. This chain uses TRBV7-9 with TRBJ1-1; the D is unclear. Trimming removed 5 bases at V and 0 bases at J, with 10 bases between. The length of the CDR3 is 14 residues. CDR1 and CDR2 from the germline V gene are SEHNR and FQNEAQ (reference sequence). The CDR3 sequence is CASSERRVNTEAFF. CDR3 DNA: TGTGCCAGCAGCGAAAGGCGGGTGAACACTGAAGCTTTCTTT.

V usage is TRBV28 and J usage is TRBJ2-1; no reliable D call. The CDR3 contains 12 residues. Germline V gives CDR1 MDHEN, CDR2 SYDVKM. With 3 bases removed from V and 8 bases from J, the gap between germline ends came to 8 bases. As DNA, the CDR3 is TGTGCCAGCAGTTTGCTCAGGCATGAGCAGTTCTTC. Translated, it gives CASSLLRHEQFF. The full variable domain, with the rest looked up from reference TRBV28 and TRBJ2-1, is DVKVTQSSRYLVKRTGEKVFLECVQDMDHENMFWYRQDPGLGLRLIYFSYDVKMKEKGDIPEGYSVSREKKERFSLILESASTNQTSMYLCASSLLRHEQFFGPGTRLTVL.

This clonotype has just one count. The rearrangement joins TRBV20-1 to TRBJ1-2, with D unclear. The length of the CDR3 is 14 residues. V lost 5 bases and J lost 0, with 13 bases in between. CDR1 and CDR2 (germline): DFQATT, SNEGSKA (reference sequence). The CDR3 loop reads CSADDKKANYGYTF. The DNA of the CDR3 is TGCAGTGCTGACGACAAGAAGGCTAACTATGGCTACACCTTC.

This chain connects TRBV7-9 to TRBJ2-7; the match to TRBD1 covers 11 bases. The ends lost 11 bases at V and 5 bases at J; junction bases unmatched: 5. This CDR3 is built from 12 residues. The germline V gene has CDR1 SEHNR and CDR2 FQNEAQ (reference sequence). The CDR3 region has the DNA TGTGCCGGGGGGACAGGGGGGCACGAGCAGTACTTC. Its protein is CAGGTGGHEQYF.

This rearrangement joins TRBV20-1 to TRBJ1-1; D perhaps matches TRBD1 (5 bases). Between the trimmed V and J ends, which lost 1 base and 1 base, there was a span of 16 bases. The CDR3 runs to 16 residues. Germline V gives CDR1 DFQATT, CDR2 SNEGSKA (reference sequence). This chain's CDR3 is CSARGGEMGTNTEAFF. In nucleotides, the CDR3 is TGCAGTGCTAGAGGGGGCGAGATGGGAACGAACACTGAAGCTTTCTTT.

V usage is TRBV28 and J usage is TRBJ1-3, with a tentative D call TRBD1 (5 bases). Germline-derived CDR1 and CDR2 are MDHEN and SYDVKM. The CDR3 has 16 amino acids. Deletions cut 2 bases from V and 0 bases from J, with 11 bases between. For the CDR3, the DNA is TGTGCCAGCAGTTTAGGGGGTCTGGCCTCTGGAAACACCATATATTTT. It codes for CASSLGGLASGNTIYF.

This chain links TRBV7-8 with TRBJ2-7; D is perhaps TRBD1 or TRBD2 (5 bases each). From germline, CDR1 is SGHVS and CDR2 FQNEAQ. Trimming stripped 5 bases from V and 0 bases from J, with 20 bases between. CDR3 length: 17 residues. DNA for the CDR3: TGTGCCAGCAGCACCTCCTTGCTCTGGGACGCCTCCTACGAGCAGTACTTC. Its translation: CASSTSLLWDASYEQYF.

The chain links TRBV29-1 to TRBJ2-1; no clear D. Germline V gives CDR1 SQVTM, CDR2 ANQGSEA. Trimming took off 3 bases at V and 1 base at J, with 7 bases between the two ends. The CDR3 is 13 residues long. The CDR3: CSVDRPSYNEQFF. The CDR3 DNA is TGCAGCGTTGACAGGCCTTCCTACAATGAGCAGTTCTTC.

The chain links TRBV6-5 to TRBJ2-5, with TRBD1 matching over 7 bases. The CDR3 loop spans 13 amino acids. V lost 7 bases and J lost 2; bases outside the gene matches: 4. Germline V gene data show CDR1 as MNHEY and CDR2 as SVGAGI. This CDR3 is CASTRDSQETQYF. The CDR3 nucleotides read TGTGCCAGCACCCGGGACAGTCAAGAGACCCAGTACTTC.

The CDR3 here is CASSQRGDRGNGELFF. CDR3 bases: TGTGCCAGCAGCCAAAGAGGGGACCGGGGAAACGGGGAGCTGTTTTTT. The genes are TRBV3-1 and TRBJ2-2; tentatively, D is TRBD1 or TRBD2 (5 bases each). The CDR3 is 16 residues long. Germline loops: CDR1 LGHDT, CDR2 YNNKEL (reference sequence). V dropped 2 bases and J dropped 7 bases, with 17 bases sitting between them.

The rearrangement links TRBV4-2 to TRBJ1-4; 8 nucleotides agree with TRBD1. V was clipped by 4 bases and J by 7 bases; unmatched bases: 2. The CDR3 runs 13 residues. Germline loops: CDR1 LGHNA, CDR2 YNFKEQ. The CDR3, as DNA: TGTGCCAGCAGCCGGGACAGGACTGAAAAACTGTTTTTT. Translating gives CASSRDRTEKLFF.

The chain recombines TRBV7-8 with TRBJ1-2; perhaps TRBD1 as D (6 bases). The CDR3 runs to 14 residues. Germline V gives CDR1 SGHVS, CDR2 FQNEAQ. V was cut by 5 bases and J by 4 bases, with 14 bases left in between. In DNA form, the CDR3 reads TGTGCCAGCAGCACAGGCAGGGGTCTCTATGGCTACACCTTC. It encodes CASSTGRGLYGYTF.

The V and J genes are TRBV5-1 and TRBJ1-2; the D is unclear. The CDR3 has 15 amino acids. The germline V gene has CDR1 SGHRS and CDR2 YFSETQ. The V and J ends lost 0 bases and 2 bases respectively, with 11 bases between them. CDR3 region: CASSLEMARNYGYTF. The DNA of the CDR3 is TGCGCCAGCAGCTTGGAAATGGCACGCAACTATGGCTACACCTTC.

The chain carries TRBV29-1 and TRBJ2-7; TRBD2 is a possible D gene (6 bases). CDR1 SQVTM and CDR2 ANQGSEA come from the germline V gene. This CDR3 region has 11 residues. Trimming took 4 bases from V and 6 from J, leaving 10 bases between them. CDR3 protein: CSVVGLREQYF. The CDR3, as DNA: TGCAGCGTTGTGGGACTTCGCGAGCAGTACTTC.

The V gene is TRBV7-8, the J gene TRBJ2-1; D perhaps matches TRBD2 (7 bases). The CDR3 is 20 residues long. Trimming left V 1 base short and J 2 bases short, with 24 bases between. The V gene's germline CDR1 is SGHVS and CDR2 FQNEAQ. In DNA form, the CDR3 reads TGTGCCAGCAGCTTAGGAAGATACGGGGGGCCTACTAAGCCCTACAATGAGCAGTTCTTC. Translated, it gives CASSLGRYGGPTKPYNEQFF.

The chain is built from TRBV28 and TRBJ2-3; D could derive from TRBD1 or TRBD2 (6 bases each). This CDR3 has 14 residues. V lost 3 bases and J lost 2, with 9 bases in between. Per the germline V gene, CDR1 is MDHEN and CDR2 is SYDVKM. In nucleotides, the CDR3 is TGTGCCAGCAGTTTGGGGGGCCCCACAGATACGCAGTATTTT. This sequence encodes CASSLGGPTDTQYF.

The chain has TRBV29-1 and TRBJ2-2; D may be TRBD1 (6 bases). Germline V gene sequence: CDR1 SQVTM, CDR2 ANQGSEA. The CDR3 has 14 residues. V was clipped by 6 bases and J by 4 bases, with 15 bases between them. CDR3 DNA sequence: TGCAGCGTAACGGTCGACAGGTTCACCGGGGAGCTGTTTTTT. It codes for CSVTVDRFTGELFF.

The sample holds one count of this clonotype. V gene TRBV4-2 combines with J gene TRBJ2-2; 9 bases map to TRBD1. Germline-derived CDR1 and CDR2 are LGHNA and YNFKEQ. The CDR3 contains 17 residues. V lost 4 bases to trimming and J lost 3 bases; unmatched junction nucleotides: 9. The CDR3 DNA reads TGTGCCAGCAGCCCGATCGAAGGGACAGGGTACACCGGGGAGCTGTTTTTT. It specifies CASSPIEGTGYTGELFF.

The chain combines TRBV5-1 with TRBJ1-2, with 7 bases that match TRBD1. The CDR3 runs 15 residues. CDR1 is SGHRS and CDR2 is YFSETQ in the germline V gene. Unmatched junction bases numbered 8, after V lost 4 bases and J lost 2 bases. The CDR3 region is CASSRGGGANYGYTF. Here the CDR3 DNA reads TGCGCCAGCAGCCGAGGAGGGGGCGCAAACTATGGCTACACCTTC.